The next 30 T cell receptor beta chains were all read from a single sample in a study of T cell changes during pregnancy in multiple sclerosis (dated by TCRdb to between 2017 and 2020). The library came from the immunoSEQ multiplex PCR assay. In its TCRdb copy, this immuneACCESS table keeps in-frame sequences only and misses some clones. Where compared with another copy, unresolved V genes explain less than half of these, and the others have no known cause. The sample table shows tens of thousands of clones, and 90% are seen once. More than 8% of the sample is taken by the ten largest. The sequencing used peripheral blood, collected after pregnancy. These receptors were collected from a female donor in good health, enrolled as a control in a pregnancy study.

The chain links TRBV19 to TRBJ1-2; TRBD1 might be the D (5 bases). The CDR3 totals 14 residues. In germline, CDR1 is LNHDA, CDR2 SQIVND (reference sequence). V lost 7 bases, J lost 2 bases, and 14 bases lay in between. The CDR3 DNA reads as TGTGCCAGTACGAAGGACAACTTGAACTATGGCTACACCTTC. Translated, it gives CASTKDNLNYGYTF.

The rearrangement uses TRBV6-5 and TRBJ1-5; D is possibly TRBD1 (6 bases). Trimming cost V 0 bases and J 7 bases, with 10 bases left between them. The CDR3 contains 14 residues. Germline V CDR1 and CDR2: MNHEY, SVGAGI. Here the CDR3 reads CASSYSAGAQPQHF. In DNA form, the CDR3 reads TGTGCCAGCAGTTACTCAGCAGGGGCCCAGCCCCAGCATTTT.

CDR3 amino acids: CASSLQLEGSFGTLEAFF. CDR3 coding DNA: TGTGCCAGCAGCCTTCAACTCGAGGGCAGTTTCGGAACACTGGAAGCTTTCTTT. The chain carries TRBV11-3 and TRBJ1-1; D is uncertain. The CDR3 contains 18 residues. V lost 5 bases and J lost 8, with 30 bases in between. Per the germline V gene, CDR1 is SGHNT and CDR2 is YENEEA.

The DNA of the CDR3 is TGTGCCAGCAGCTTAGCCACCACGGTTTTTTATGGCTACACCTTC. Its protein is CASSLATTVFYGYTF. This rearrangement joins TRBV13 to TRBJ1-2; D remains ambiguous. V lost 1 base to trimming and J lost 5 bases, with 14 bases between them. Germline CDR1 and CDR2: PRHDT and FYEKMQ (reference sequence). The length of the CDR3 is 15 residues.

This clone has just one count. The rearrangement links TRBV19 to TRBJ2-1, with D possibly TRBD2 on 5 matching bases. V was shortened by 10 bases and J by 1 base, with 14 bases between the two germline ends. The CDR3 has 14 residues. Germline CDR1 is LNHDA and CDR2 is SQIVND (reference sequence). CDR3 protein: CATHRDTSYNEQFF. Written as DNA, the CDR3 is TGTGCCACCCACCGGGATACTTCCTACAATGAGCAGTTCTTC. Together with reference TRBV19 and TRBJ2-1, the CDR3 gives the full variable domain: DGGITQSPKYLFRKEGQNVTLSCEQNLNHDAMYWYRQDPGQGLRLIYYSQIVNDFQKGDIAEGYSVSREKKESFPLTVTSAQKNPTAFYLCATHRDTSYNEQFFGPGTRLTVL.

The chain links TRBV30 to TRBJ2-5; D remains unclear. The CDR3 consists of 11 residues. With 4 bases removed from V and 5 bases from J, the gap between germline ends came to 8 bases. Per the germline V gene, CDR1 is GTSNPN and CDR2 is SVGIG (reference sequence). The CDR3 loop reads CAWMLRETQYF. In DNA, the CDR3 is TGTGCCTGGATGCTGCGGGAGACCCAGTACTTC.

The CDR3 sequence: CASSLGTNTEAFF. In DNA, the CDR3 is TGTGCCAGCAGCTTGGGAACTAACACTGAAGCTTTCTTT. The gene calls are TRBV5-5 and TRBJ1-1, with D unclear. Germline V gives CDR1 SGHKS, CDR2 YYEKEE (reference sequence). The V end lost 0 bases, the J end lost 2 bases, and 5 bases lay between the germline ends. This CDR3 is 13 amino acids long.

Notes on this clone: Other DNA sequences in this specimen translate into the identical CDR3. The chain uses TRBV9 and TRBJ1-3; D gene ambiguous. CDR3 size: 14 residues. Trimming stripped 2 bases from V and 0 bases from J, with 6 bases between. Germline V gives CDR1 SGDLS, CDR2 YYNGEE. The CDR3 nucleotides read TGTGCCAGCAGCGTCGGTTCCTCTGGAAACACCATATATTTT. Translated: CASSVGSSGNTIYF.

J is TRBJ2-5 and V is TRBV13, with TRBD1 identical over 7 bases. The CDR3 is 14 amino acids. V shed 4 bases, J shed 2 bases, and the junction held 4 bases outside the gene matches. Looked up from germline, CDR1 is PRHDT and CDR2 is FYEKMQ (reference sequence). The CDR3 is CASSSTGAQETQYF. In nucleotides, the CDR3 is TGTGCCAGCAGCTCCACAGGGGCGCAAGAGACCCAGTACTTC.

The rearrangement uses TRBV6-6 and TRBJ1-1; tentative D call: TRBD1 (6 bases). This CDR3 has 13 amino acids. V was shortened by 6 bases and J by 1 base, with 9 bases between the two germline ends. Looked up from germline, CDR1 is MNHNY and CDR2 is SVGAGI (reference sequence). The chain's CDR3 is CASSSRGNTEAFF. The CDR3 DNA reads TGTGCCAGCAGCAGCAGGGGGAACACTGAAGCTTTCTTT.

This chain uses TRBV18 with TRBJ2-5, with 9 bases that match TRBD1. J lost 4 bases, V lost 0 bases, and 3 bases had no gene match. CDR1 is KGHSH, CDR2 LQKENI, per germline. The CDR3 extends over 15 amino acids. CDR3 nucleotide sequence: TGTGCCAGCTCACCACCCGGGACAGGGTCAGAGACCCAGTACTTC. As protein: CASSPPGTGSETQYF.

CDR3 DNA: TGTGCCTGGAGCTTCAGGGGTAGGCACACTGAAGCTTTCTTT. It encodes CAWSFRGRHTEAFF. The gene calls are TRBV30 and TRBJ1-1, with D possibly TRBD1 on 6 matching bases. The CDR3 contains 14 residues. The ends were cut back, 3 bases at V and 3 bases at J, with 14 bases in the middle. The germline V gene has CDR1 GTSNPN and CDR2 SVGIG (reference sequence).

The chain recombines TRBV30 with TRBJ2-7, with 8 bases matching TRBD1. The CDR3 is made up of 12 amino acids. CDR1 and CDR2 (germline): GTSNPN, SVGIG (reference sequence). Trimming took 4 bases from V and 4 from J; bases not matched to a gene: 3. The CDR3 loop reads CAWTRTGYEQYF. CDR3 sequence (DNA): TGTGCCTGGACTCGGACAGGGTACGAGCAGTACTTC.

This chain links TRBV7-6 with TRBJ2-3; TRBD2 matches at 13 bases. The V segment lost 3 bases and the J segment 5 bases; nucleotides outside the gene matches: 5. Germline CDR1 SGHVS, CDR2 FNYEAQ. The CDR3 is made up of 16 amino acids. This chain's CDR3 is CASSLTSGGWKDTQYF. In nucleotides, the CDR3 is TGTGCCAGCAGCTTGACTAGCGGGGGGTGGAAAGATACGCAGTATTTT.

This chain joins TRBV5-4 and TRBJ2-1; TRBD2 matches at 8 bases. This CDR3 contains 15 residues. From germline, CDR1 is SGHNT and CDR2 YYREEE (reference sequence). V shed 4 bases, J shed 5 bases, and the junction held 8 bases outside the gene matches. The CDR3 DNA follows: TGTGCCAGCAGCCAGCAGCGGGGGATAGACAATGAGCAGTTCTTC. Its translation is CASSQQRGIDNEQFF.

The chain carries TRBV30 and TRBJ2-2, with TRBD2 matching over 15 bases. The CDR3 is made up of 17 amino acids. The germline CDR1 and CDR2 sequences are GTSNPN and SVGIG (reference sequence). V lost 8 bases to trimming and J lost 7 bases; unmatched junction nucleotides: 14. The DNA of the CDR3 is TGTGCCGGAGGGCCCTCGGGACTAGCGGGGGGAGTCGGGGAGCTGTTTTTT. Residues: CAGGPSGLAGGVGELFF.

The chain is built from TRBV7-2 and TRBJ2-4, with a weak D call TRBD2 (7 bases). V was shortened by 3 bases and J by 8 bases, with 11 bases between the two germline ends. There are 13 residues in the CDR3. CDR1 is SGHTA, CDR2 FQGNSA, per germline. The CDR3 DNA is TGTGCCAGCAGCTTGGGGAGGGGGGACATTCAGTACTTC. Its protein product is CASSLGRGDIQYF.

This chain joins TRBV11-2 and TRBJ2-1, with 11 bases that match TRBD2. The J segment lost 2 bases and the V segment lost 5 bases, leaving 5 bases of the junction unmatched. Germline-derived CDR1 and CDR2 are SGHAT and FQNNGV. The CDR3 length is 16 residues. The CDR3 sequence: CASSDLAGGTYNEQFF. The CDR3 nucleotides read TGTGCCAGCAGCGACCTAGCGGGGGGCACCTACAATGAGCAGTTCTTC.

The CDR3 loop reads CASKRLAGGLDEQYF. The DNA for the CDR3 is TGTGCCAGCAAACGACTAGCGGGGGGGCTCGACGAGCAGTACTTC. The gene calls are TRBV11-2 and TRBJ2-7; 14 bases are a match to TRBD2. The germline V gene has CDR1 SGHAT and CDR2 FQNNGV. CDR3 length: 15 amino acids. The trim removed 7 bases at V and 5 bases at J, leaving 7 bases unmatched.

The J gene is TRBJ1-1, the V gene TRBV9; a possible D gene is TRBD1 (6 bases). This CDR3 spans 13 amino acids. Germline CDR1 SGDLS, CDR2 YYNGEE. The V gene lost 5 bases and the J gene lost 6 bases, with 14 bases spanning the gap. The CDR3 loop reads CASSGRGESEAFF. CDR3 DNA: TGTGCCAGCAGTGGCAGGGGAGAATCTGAAGCTTTCTTT. The full variable domain, completed using reference TRBV9 and TRBJ1-1, is DSGVTQTPKHLITATGQRVTLRCSPRSGDLSVYWYQQSLDQGLQFLIQYYNGEERAKGNILERFSAQQFPDLHSELNLSSLELGDSALYFCASSGRGESEAFFGQGTRLTVV.

V and J are TRBV30 and TRBJ1-1, with 10 positions matching TRBD1. The CDR3 is 10 residues long. With 6 bases clipped from V and 10 bases from J, the junction kept 2 bases outside the gene matches. From germline, CDR1 is GTSNPN and CDR2 SVGIG (reference sequence). CDR3 in DNA: TGTGCCTGCTGGGACAGGGGAGCTTTCTTT. This translates into CACWDRGAFF.

The chain uses TRBV29-1 and TRBJ2-5; 7 bases match TRBD1. The ends lost 4 bases at V and 3 bases at J; junction bases unmatched: 11. Germline V CDR1 and CDR2: SQVTM, ANQGSEA. The CDR3 length is 15 residues. CDR3 nucleotide sequence: TGCAGCGTTGCCGCCATGGGGGACAGAAAAGAGACCCAGTACTTC. Protein product: CSVAAMGDRKETQYF.

The chain is built from TRBV28 and TRBJ1-2; 11 bases line up with TRBD1. The CDR3 runs to 17 residues. Germline CDR1 is MDHEN and CDR2 is SYDVKM. The trim removed 5 bases at V and 5 bases at J, leaving 13 bases unmatched. As DNA, the CDR3 is TGTGCCAGCAGTCGTTATGCCGGGACAGGGGGAGGGTATGGCTACACCTTC. This encodes CASSRYAGTGGGYGYTF.

The chain uses TRBV5-1 and TRBJ1-2; maybe TRBD1 (6 bases). Germline-derived CDR1 and CDR2 are SGHRS and YFSETQ. This CDR3 is built from 13 residues. The germline V and J ends were trimmed by 6 bases and 6 bases, with 15 bases remaining between them. CDR3 nucleotides: TGCGCCAGCACCCAGGGGTGGGGGCATGGCTACACCTTC. Protein product: CASTQGWGHGYTF.

V usage is TRBV19 and J usage is TRBJ2-7, with D tentatively TRBD2 (5 bases). CDR3 length: 14 residues. Deletions cut 1 base from V and 0 bases from J, with 7 bases between. The germline V gene encodes CDR1 LNHDA and CDR2 SQIVND (reference sequence). The CDR3, as DNA: TGTGCCAGTAGTATAGCGGGGAGCTCCTACGAGCAGTACTTC. Protein sequence: CASSIAGSSYEQYF.

The V call is TRBV29-1, the J call TRBJ1-2, with D unclear. The germline V and J ends were trimmed by 7 bases and 8 bases, with 14 bases remaining between them. The length of the CDR3 is 11 residues. CDR1 and CDR2 from the germline V gene are SQVTM and ANQGSEA. CDR3 bases: TGCAGCGGCTCGACCAGCGGGGGCTACACCTTC. Translating gives CSGSTSGGYTF.

The chain recombines TRBV25-1 with TRBJ2-3; D is perhaps TRBD2 (7 bases). Trimming took 3 bases from V and 2 from J, leaving 12 bases between them. This CDR3 has 15 amino acids. Germline assignment: CDR1 MGHDK and CDR2 SYGVNS. The CDR3 sequence is CASSDTRGHTDTQYF. Written as DNA, the CDR3 is TGTGCCAGCAGTGACACGCGGGGGCACACAGATACGCAGTATTTT.

J is TRBJ2-7 and V is TRBV7-9; 11 bases match TRBD1. Germline CDR1 is SEHNR and CDR2 is FQNEAQ (reference sequence). With 8 bases clipped from V and 3 bases from J, the junction kept 6 bases outside the gene matches. The CDR3 runs 14 residues. This chain's CDR3 is CASVSGTGGYEQYF. CDR3 nucleotides: TGTGCCAGCGTATCCGGGACAGGGGGCTACGAGCAGTACTTC.

This chain uses TRBV7-9 with TRBJ1-1; maybe TRBD1 (5 bases). Germline-derived CDR1 and CDR2 are SEHNR and FQNEAQ (reference sequence). The CDR3 covers 15 residues. The ends were cut back, 1 base at V and 6 bases at J, with 15 bases in the middle. CDR3 region: CASSLGWGGRAEAFF. The DNA of the CDR3 is TGTGCCAGCAGCTTAGGGTGGGGGGGAAGGGCTGAAGCTTTCTTT.

The chain combines TRBV2 with TRBJ1-6, with D unclear. The CDR3 sequence is 16 residues long. CDR1 is SNHLY, CDR2 FYNNEI, per germline. Between the trimmed V and J ends, which lost 8 bases and 4 bases, there was a span of 18 bases. The DNA of the CDR3 is TGTGCCAGCCAGGTAGTACGACATACGTATAATTCACCCCTCCACTTT. It translates to CASQVVRHTYNSPLHF.